These T cell receptor beta chains were read from a single sample in a study of CD8 T cells in ankylosing spondylitis. TCRdb reprocessed the 5' RACE reads with MiXCR, giving one entry per CDR3 protein. The repertoire holds a few hundred thousand distinct CDR3 sequences, approximately 11% seen once, with under 8% in the top ten. Sample: blood, either unsorted or a sorted T cell fraction (not recorded which). Receptor source: a male donor with ankylosing spondylitis or in good health (not recorded which). CDR3s include the opening cysteine and the closing phenylalanine or tryptophan. A D gene is named only where the DNA matches it firmly. Some rows mark clone size as missing; the rest say once, few, many or name a class of expanded clone.

-	-	TRBV20-1	TRBJ2-7	TGCAGTGCTAGTGTTGGGTACGAGCAGTACTTC	CSASVGYEQYF
-	many	TRBV20-1	TRBJ2-1	TGCAGTGCTAGATACTTCTCCTACAATGAGCAGTTCTTC	CSARYFSYNEQFF
-	many	TRBV27	TRBJ1-6	TGTGCCAGCAGTTTAGTGGCAGGGTATTCACCCCTCCACTTT	CASSLVAGYSPLHF
TRBD2	-	TRBV20-1	TRBJ2-3	TGCTGTGCTAGAGGGTTTAGCGGGGGGGCAATCGGAGATACGCAGTATTTT	CCARGFSGGAIGDTQYF
-	once	TRBV5-1	TRBJ2-5	TGCGCCAGCAGACTGGACCGGGAAGAGACCCAGTACTTC	CASRLDREETQYF
TRBD1	-	TRBV18	TRBJ2-6	TGTGCCAGCTCACGAACAGGGGGAACGGCCAACGTCCTGACTTTC	CASSRTGGTANVLTF
-	-	TRBV11-2	TRBJ2-3	TGTGCCAGCAGCCAAGCGACAGATACGCAGTATTTT	CASSQATDTQYF
-	many	TRBV5-1	TRBJ1-2	TGCGCCAGCAGCTTGGAGTCAGGAACGTTCTATGGCTACACCTTC	CASSLESGTFYGYTF
-	many	TRBV5-1	TRBJ1-2	TGCGCCAGCAGCCCGGACGGCTATGGCTACACCTTC	CASSPDGYGYTF
TRBD2	few	TRBV12-3/TRBV12-4	TRBJ2-4	TGTGCCAGCAGTCCGGGGACTAGCGGGGGGAAAAACATTCAGTACTTC	CASSPGTSGGKNIQYF
TRBD2	many	TRBV27	TRBJ2-2	TGTGCCAGCAGTCGGGATACTAGCGGGATTAACACCGGGGAGCTGTTTTTT	CASSRDTSGINTGELFF
TRBD1	-	TRBV29-1	TRBJ2-3	TGCAGCGTCCAAGGGGGCAGCACAGATACGCAGTATTTT	CSVQGGSTDTQYF
-	many	TRBV5-6	TRBJ1-6	TGTGCCAGCAGCTTGCGACGGAACCGCGGACCCCTCCACTTT	CASSLRRNRGPLHF
-	-	TRBV24-1	TRBJ2-3	TGTGCCACCAGTGAAGGCACAGATACGCAGTATTTT	CATSEGTDTQYF
TRBD2	many	TRBV5-1	TRBJ2-7	TGCGCCAGCAGCATGAGGGGAGGGCCGAGGGAGCAGTACTTC	CASSMRGGPREQYF
TRBD2	-	TRBV6-1	TRBJ2-4	TGTGCCAGCAGACCCGGTCAGGCGGGGGGTAACATTCAGTACTTC	CASRPGQAGGNIQYF
TRBD1	many	TRBV20-1	TRBJ1-6	TGCAGTGCTAGCCCGGGACAGGGTGAACCCCTCCACTTT	CSASPGQGEPLHF
TRBD1	many	TRBV12-5	TRBJ2-7	TGTGCTAGTGGGACAGGGGGCGAGCAGTACTTC	CASGTGGEQYF
TRBD2	many	TRBV6-6	TRBJ2-1	TGTGCCAGCAGAACTAGCGGGGGGGCTAGGGGTGAGCAGTTCTTC	CASRTSGGARGEQFF
-	once	TRBV7-6	TRBJ2-7	TGTGCCAGCAGCCCAACTTCTCTGCGGAGTTACGAGCAGTACTTC	CASSPTSLRSYEQYF
-	many	TRBV5-1	TRBJ2-1	TGCGCCAGCAGCTTGGGGGGGGCTTTCATACCGTTCTTC	CASSLGGAFIPFF
-	-	TRBV20-1	TRBJ1-1	TGCAGTGCCCCGACAGGCGGGTGGACTGAAGCTTTCTTT	CSAPTGGWTEAFF
TRBD1	many	TRBV29-1	TRBJ1-1	TGCAGCGTCCGGACAGGGGCCACTGAAGCTTTCTTT	CSVRTGATEAFF
TRBD1	many	TRBV24-1	TRBJ1-1	TGTGCCACCAGTGATAGACAGGGGCCTAACACTGAAGCTTTCTTT	CATSDRQGPNTEAFF